This T cell receptor (beta chain) comes out of a study of CD8 T cells in Susac syndrome. The RNA input was roughly 0.45 to 1 ug, and it was reverse transcribed with random hexamers. TCRdb reprocessed the immunoSEQ multiplex PCR reads via MiXCR and lists one record per CDR3 protein. This table has about 210,000 distinct CDR3 sequences, 95% appearing once. Germline V gene lookup returns CDR1 SEHNR and CDR2 FQNEAQ (reference sequence). Germline trimming cut 5 bases from V and 8 bases from J; bases unmatched to any gene: 14. This CDR3 has 15 residues. The CD8+ and CD4+ T cells were negatively isolated, with the TEMRA cells enriched by FACS.

Input material: CD4+ T cells from PBMCs. This TCR derives from a human donor with multiple sclerosis. This chain links TRBV7-9 with TRBJ1-2; the match to TRBD1 covers 7 bases. This CDR3 reads CASSPGVGTAQGYTF. The CDR3 region has the DNA TGTGCCAGCAGCCCAGGGGTGGGGACAGCACAAGGCTACACCTTC.